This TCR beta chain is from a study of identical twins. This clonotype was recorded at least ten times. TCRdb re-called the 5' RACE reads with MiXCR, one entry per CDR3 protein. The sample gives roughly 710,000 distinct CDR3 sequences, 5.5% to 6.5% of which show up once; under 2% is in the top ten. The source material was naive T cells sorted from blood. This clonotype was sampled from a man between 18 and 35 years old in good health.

CDR3 loop: CATSEWGTRNEQFF. DNA of the CDR3: TGTGCCACCAGTGAGTGGGGGACAAGAAATGAGCAGTTCTTC. V gene TRBV24-1 combines with J gene TRBJ2-1; possibly TRBD1 for D (6 bases). CDR1 KGHDR and CDR2 SFDVKD come from the germline V gene. This CDR3 comprises 14 residues. The ends were cut back, 4 bases at V and 7 bases at J, with 13 bases in the middle.